This entry describes one TCR beta chain. A few counts support this clone. What antigen it recognizes has not been identified. Nothing much larger sits one base from this clone, and base qualities are not available. The entry originates in a study of cytomegalovirus exposure and HLA in healthy donors (dated by TCRdb to the late 2010s). In the study overall: An earlier analysis of several hundred of the donors reported 250 to 300 Gb of sequence data and some 120 million unique TCR beta sequences from 150 million to 200 million T cells. Approximately 300 gigabases of sequencing data and around 85 million unique TCR sequences made up an early release that covered nearly 650 HLA-typed donors. Of the approximately 400 genotyped donors, about 84% fell in the genetic ancestry cluster associated with self-reported Caucasian donors. The aim of the study was to test whether cataloging public T cell receptors could identify signatures of past pathogen exposure. The T cell repertoires of 670 or so subjects were profiled by immunosequencing and related to cytomegalovirus serostatus. Besides the first cohort of roughly 660 subjects, a separate validation cohort made up of over a hundred different subjects was used. The study combined high-throughput TCR immunosequencing, statistical association of individual TCRs with disease status, and machine learning to predict cytomegalovirus infection status. In a later analysis, previously published TCR beta repertoires from several hundred donors were re-analyzed and high-resolution HLA genotyping was added so that TCR occurrence patterns could be studied. Rather than drawing on any new phenotypic data, the later analysis identified candidate immune exposures from TCR beta sequences and the way those sequences occurred across donors. An earlier analysis of some 600 of the donors applied high-throughput TCR beta sequencing to assess whether each TCR beta V gene segment acted as functional or pseudogenic. Donor age, sex, ethnicity and CMV serostatus were compiled together with the repertoire data. Genome-wide SNP genotypes for about 65% of the 666 donors were used in a later genetic analysis, which treated that subset as a discovery cohort. All discovery cohort repertoires had been generated using a single sequencing platform. Both class I and class II loci were covered by HLA typing, at four-digit resolution. Typing coverage differed by locus: A, B, C, DRB1 and DQB1 were typed in roughly 620-630 donors, DQA1 in about 550, DPA1 in some 570, and DPB1 in about 450. About 5 DR-DQ haplotypes were handled as single units for association and clustering, since linkage in the cohort was strong. Among under 450 genotyped donors of the cohort, an average of approximately 240,000 unique TCR beta nucleotide sequences were sequenced per donor, around 20% of them non-productive.

Library method: the immunoSEQ multiplex PCR assay. The multiplex PCR relied on a mix of 60 forward primers for TCR Vbeta segments and 13 reverse primers for TCR Jbeta segments. A multiplex PCR assay on genomic DNA amplified the CDR3 region of rearranged TCR beta genes. The Illumina HiSeq System was used to sequence the amplified TCR beta libraries as 87-base-pair reads. On the study's bioinformatics: Across the roughly 640 repertoires, a later analysis counted 78 million or so unique TCR beta chains, some 11 million of which were shared by at least two donors. Raw reads were error-corrected and collapsed into unique sequences by a nearest-neighbor algorithm in which closely related sequences were merged to remove PCR and sequencing errors. CDR3 sequences were aligned to IMGT reference sequences to assign V, D and J gene segments. Each retained sequence needed at least a six-nucleotide match to both a V gene segment and a J gene segment. Rearrangements were classified as productive when the CDR3 lacked stop codons and remained in frame with V and J, and all other rearrangements were classified as non-productive. CDR3 was defined by IMGT convention, running from the second conserved V-encoded cysteine to the conserved J-encoded phenylalanine. In an earlier analysis of approximately 500 of the donors, sequences lacking an unambiguous match to a single V gene segment were excluded. An earlier analysis of almost 600 of the donors classified V segments as functional when productive rearrangements were above 56.7% and as segregating when the standard deviation between donors was above 5%. A statistical classification framework was built for diagnosing cytomegalovirus status from the catalog of TCR beta chain sequences. V and J gene assignment, in a later analysis, came from comparing TCR nucleotide sequences with IMGT/GENE-DB human TR gene sequences. The TCRdist pipeline was used in a later analysis to assign CDR3 sequences and most-parsimonious VDJ recombination scenarios. In a later analysis, each TCR beta chain was defined by its CDR3 amino acid sequence together with its V-gene family, and reads lacking a unique V-gene family were excluded. As a way to deal with suspected cross-contamination and a sequencing artifact, a later analysis dropped more than 500 nucleotide sequences that were highly shared and had low generation probability. A later analysis calculated a clonal expansion index for each public chain from normalized within-repertoire ranks of inferred template counts. In a later analysis, generation probabilities were computed with a VDJ recombination model fitted to out-of-frame rearrangements, and the resulting probabilities were checked against IGoR. In a later analysis, hypergeometric tests were used to score TCR-TCR, TCR-HLA and TCR-CMV co-occurrence, with a repertoire-size bias correction applied to TCR pairs. To estimate false discovery rates, a later analysis permuted the HLA or CMV assignments 20 times. In a later analysis, co-occurring TCRs were grouped using DBSCAN, with TCRdist sequence similarity added in when clustering inside HLA-allele-positive subsets. Repertoires with fewer than 30,000 or more than 120,000 public chains, plus five repertoires with anomalous nucleotide sharing, were excluded from co-occurrence clustering. Sourced from immuneACCESS, this table was stored by TCRdb with only in-frame sequences that have V and J called. A share of the clones is absent; for the studies checked, an unresolved V gene accounts for under half, and the remainder has no known explanation. V, J and clone size derive from that table, while D and trimming were established from the DNA sequence. The table for this sample lists approximately 290,000 clones; 75% to 85% of them were counted only once. The ten largest account for approximately 0.3% of the sample.

Results and caveats for the whole study, not just this receptor: The study listed 150 to 200 TCR beta chains as associated with cytomegalovirus. The only immune exposure information available for the cohort was CMV serostatus. According to a later analysis, parvovirus B19, influenza, CMV and Epstein-Barr virus appeared linked to several top co-occurrence clusters. About 15 rarely observed V segments, including chromosome 9 orphons, were excluded from the earlier analysis of several hundred of the donors because counts were too low. The classifier was reported to diagnose cytomegalovirus status with high specificity and sensitivity in both the original and validation cohorts. This cohort had only TCR beta chains sequenced, and the lack of alpha or paired-chain data limited which features could be detected. According to a later analysis, most CMV-associated TCR beta chains appeared to be HLA-restricted, and the HLA associations seemed to be driven largely by CMV exposure. Compared with the roughly 600-donor mean, donors in an Asian-associated ancestry cluster had fewer N-insertions in productive TCRs, according to a later genetic analysis. In vitro tests confirmed that a few of the cytomegalovirus-associated TCR beta chains recognize cytomegalovirus antigens. A further reported finding was that TCR beta sequences accurately predicted the HLA-A and HLA-B alleles for most subjects in the first cohort. An earlier analysis of some 590 of the donors showed that most TCR beta V segments appeared in productive rearrangements either about 87% or about 30% of the time, which broadly matched IMGT annotations. Assigning TCR associations to individual alleles was difficult when HLA alleles, especially DR and DQ, strongly co-occurred. A later analysis found that HLA-associated TCR beta chains were more clonally expanded and had lower generation probabilities than equally common non-associated chains. In a later analysis, over 15,000 TCR beta sequences were associated with specific HLA alleles at a false discovery rate of 0.05. Linkage disequilibrium might explain the correlated functional status among segregating V segments, but an unknown experimental factor could not be excluded. Most TCR sequences were observed very rarely across donors, whereas some public TCRs were present in many individuals. According to the authors, the approach could potentially be generalized to other disease states and immunological phenotypes. V-gene and J-gene trimming of TCR beta chains was associated with a missense DCLRE1C variant in a later genetic analysis, and the association was replicated in an independent cohort. Sequencing depth was assumed to be roughly uniform across donors in the presence/absence analyses, though that assumption may not hold. HLA typing was unavailable for some donors at each locus, so association tests used only the typed subset. A group of highly shared sequence variants was considered likely to be a technical artifact of the sequencing pipeline. Some IMGT-functional V segments, including TRBV6-2 and TRBV6-3, could not be distinguished by the 87-base-pair reads and were therefore excluded. A later analysis found that TCR association rates varied across HLA loci, with DRB1 alleles showing the most associated TCRs and HLA-C alleles the fewest.

In total, around 600 healthy bone marrow donors made up the cohort. At the time of sampling, all cohort members were nominally healthy, though unrecorded immune exposures were likely present. The donor tested CMV seronegative, placing the donor among the approximately 400 seronegative members of the cohort. A peripheral blood sample was provided by each donor, and peripheral blood mononuclear cells were used for TCR beta sequencing. Genomic DNA extraction from the blood cell samples was performed with the Qiagen DNeasy Blood Extraction Kit. Spanning cysteine to phenylalanine, the CDR3 consists of 20 amino acids. Only the CDR3 part of the read is kept: 60 bases, read in frame from the first base. For CDR1 and CDR2, the germline V gene lists KGHSH and LQKENI. Germline trimming amounts to 1 base on V and 0 bases on J, with 15 as the count of junction bases outside the gene matches.

Material: PBMCs. The TCR was taken from a girl aged 2 to 9 in good health and CMV-seronegative. This chain joins TRBV18 to TRBJ1-5; 7 bases in between match TRBD1. This receptor carries the CDR3 CASSPRRPSETGYSNQPQHF. The bases read TGTGCCAGCTCACCACGCCGTCCGTCAGAGACAGGGTATAGCAATCAGCCCCAGCATTTT.